The TCR beta chain under discussion was sequenced for a study of cytomegalovirus exposure and HLA in healthy donors. Only a few counts were recorded for this clone. Its antigen is not known. General study findings and limits: Researchers catalogued about 160 TCR beta chains as cytomegalovirus-associated.

A multiplex PCR was run with 60 Vbeta primers and 13 Jbeta primers. Produced via immunoSEQ multiplex PCR; TCRdb's table is partial and in-frame only. The sample lists some 93,000 clones; less than 10% were seen once. Looked up from germline, CDR1 is SNHLY and CDR2 is FYNNEI. The CDR3 is made up of 15 amino acids. Trimming at V came to 4 bases and at J to 3 bases, leaving 6 bases not matched to a gene. The sample was PBMCs. V gene TRBV2 combines with J gene TRBJ2-7; 10 bases are shared with TRBD1. The source of this sequence is a man aged 45-60 years in good health and CMV-seropositive. The CDR3: CASSVDRGRNYEQYF. The DNA for the CDR3 is TGTGCCAGCAGTGTTGACAGGGGGCGAAACTACGAGCAGTACTTC.